This TCR beta chain was retrieved from a study of cytomegalovirus exposure and HLA in healthy donors. About the research overall: A prior analysis found 117 million unique TCR beta sequences from 150 million to 200 million T cells. General observations from the study: Available immune exposure information covered CMV serostatus only. There were several of the most significant clusters that appeared linked to common viral pathogens in a later analysis.

A multiplex PCR was run with 60 Vbeta primers and 13 Jbeta primers. In the original analysis: Counted up in a later analysis, unique TCR beta chains came to approximately 83 million, with some 11 million shared. The data were produced by immunoSEQ multiplex PCR, yet TCRdb's version contains in-frame clones alone and is incomplete. The DNA gave D and trimming, while V, J and clone size come from that table. In the table there are about 110,000 clones, roughly 70% of which are singletons. This CDR3 is 14 amino acids long. Germline CDR1 LGHNA, CDR2 YNFKEQ. The V and J ends lost 7 bases and 4 bases respectively, with 16 bases between them. This clone was seen only a few times. The antigen remains undetermined.

V gene TRBV4-2 combines with J gene TRBJ1-1, with a weak D call TRBD1 (6 bases). The sequence derives from a woman in her 30s in good health and CMV-seronegative. Sequenced: PBMCs. The CDR3 nucleotides read TGTGCCAGCACCTCACAGGGAGGGGGCACTGAAGCTTTCTTT. This translates into CASTSQGGGTEAFF.